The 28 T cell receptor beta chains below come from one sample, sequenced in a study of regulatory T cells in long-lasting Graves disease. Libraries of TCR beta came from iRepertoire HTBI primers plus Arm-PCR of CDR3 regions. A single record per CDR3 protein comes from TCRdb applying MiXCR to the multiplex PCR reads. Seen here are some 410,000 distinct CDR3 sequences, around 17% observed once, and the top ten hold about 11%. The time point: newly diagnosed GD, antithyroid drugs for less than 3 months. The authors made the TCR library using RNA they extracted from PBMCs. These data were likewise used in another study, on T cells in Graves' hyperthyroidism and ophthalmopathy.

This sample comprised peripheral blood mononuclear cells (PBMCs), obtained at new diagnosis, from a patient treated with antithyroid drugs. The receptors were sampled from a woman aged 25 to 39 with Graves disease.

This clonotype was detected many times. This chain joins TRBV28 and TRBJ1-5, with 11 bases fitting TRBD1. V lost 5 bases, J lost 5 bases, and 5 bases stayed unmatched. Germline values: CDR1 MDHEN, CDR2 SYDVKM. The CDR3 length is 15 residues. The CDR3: CASSPGTGGYQPQHF. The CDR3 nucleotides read TGTGCCAGCAGTCCCGGGACAGGGGGATATCAGCCCCAGCATTTT.

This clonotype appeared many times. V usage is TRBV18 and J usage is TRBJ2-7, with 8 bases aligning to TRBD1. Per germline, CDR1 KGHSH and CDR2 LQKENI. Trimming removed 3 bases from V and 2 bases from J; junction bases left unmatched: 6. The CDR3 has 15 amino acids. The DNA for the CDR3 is TGTGCCAGCTCACCGGGACAGGCAGGGACCTACGAGCAGTACTTC. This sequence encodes CASSPGQAGTYEQYF.

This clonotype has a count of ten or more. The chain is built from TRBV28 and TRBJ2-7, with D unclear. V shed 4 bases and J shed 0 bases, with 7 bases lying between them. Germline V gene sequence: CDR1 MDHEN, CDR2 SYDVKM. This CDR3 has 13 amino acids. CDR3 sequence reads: CASSSGSSYEQYF. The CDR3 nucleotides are TGTGCCAGCAGTTCTGGCAGCTCCTACGAGCAGTACTTC. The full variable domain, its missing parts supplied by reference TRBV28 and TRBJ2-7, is DVKVTQSSRYLVKRTGEKVFLECVQDMDHENMFWYRQDPGLGLRLIYFSYDVKMKEKGDIPEGYSVSREKKERFSLILESASTNQTSMYLCASSSGSSYEQYFGPGTRLTVT.

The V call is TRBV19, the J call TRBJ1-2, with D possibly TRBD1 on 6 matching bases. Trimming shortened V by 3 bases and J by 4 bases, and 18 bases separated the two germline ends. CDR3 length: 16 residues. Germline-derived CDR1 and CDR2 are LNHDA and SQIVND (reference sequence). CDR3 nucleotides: TGTGCCAGTAGTATCCTCCCCGGCGGGGGCGTCTATGGCTACACCTTC. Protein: CASSILPGGGVYGYTF.

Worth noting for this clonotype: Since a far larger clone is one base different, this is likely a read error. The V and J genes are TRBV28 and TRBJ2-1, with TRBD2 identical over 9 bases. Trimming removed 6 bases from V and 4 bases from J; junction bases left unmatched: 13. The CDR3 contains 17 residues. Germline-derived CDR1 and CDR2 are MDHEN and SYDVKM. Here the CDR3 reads CASSLILGLATYNEQFF. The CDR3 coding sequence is TGTGCCAGCAGCTTGATATTGGGACTAGCAACGTACAATGAGCAGTTCTTC. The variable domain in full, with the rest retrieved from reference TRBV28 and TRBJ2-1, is DVKVTQSSRYLVKRTGEKVFLECVQDMDHENMFWYRQDPGLGLRLIYFSYDVKMKEKGDIPEGYSVSREKKERFSLILESASTNQTSMYLCASSLILGLATYNEQFFGPGTRLTVL.

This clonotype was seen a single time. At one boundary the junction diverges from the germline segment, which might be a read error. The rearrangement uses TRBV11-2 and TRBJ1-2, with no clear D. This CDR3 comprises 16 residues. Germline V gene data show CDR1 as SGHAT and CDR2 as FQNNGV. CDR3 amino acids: CASSSKWTGANYSYTF. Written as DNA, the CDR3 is TGTGCCAGCAGCTCGAAATGGACCGGAGCTAACTATAGCTACACCTTC.

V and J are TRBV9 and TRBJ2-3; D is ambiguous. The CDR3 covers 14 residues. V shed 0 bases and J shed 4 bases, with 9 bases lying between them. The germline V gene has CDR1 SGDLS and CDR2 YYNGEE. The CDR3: CASSVGLRPDTQYF. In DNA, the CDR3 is TGTGCCAGCAGCGTAGGGTTGCGGCCAGATACGCAGTATTTT.

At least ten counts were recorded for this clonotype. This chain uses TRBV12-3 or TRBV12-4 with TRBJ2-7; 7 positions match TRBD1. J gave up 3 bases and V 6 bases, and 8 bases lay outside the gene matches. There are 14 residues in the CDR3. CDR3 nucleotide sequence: TGTGCCAGCAGCCCCAGGGACAGATACTACGAGCAGTACTTC. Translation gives CASSPRDRYYEQYF.

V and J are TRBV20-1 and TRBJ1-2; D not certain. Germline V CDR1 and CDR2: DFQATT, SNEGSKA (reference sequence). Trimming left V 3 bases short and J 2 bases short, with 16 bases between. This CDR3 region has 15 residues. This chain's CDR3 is CSARGRAGENYGYTF. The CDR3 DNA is TGCAGTGCTAGGGGGAGGGCAGGAGAAAACTATGGCTACACCTTC.

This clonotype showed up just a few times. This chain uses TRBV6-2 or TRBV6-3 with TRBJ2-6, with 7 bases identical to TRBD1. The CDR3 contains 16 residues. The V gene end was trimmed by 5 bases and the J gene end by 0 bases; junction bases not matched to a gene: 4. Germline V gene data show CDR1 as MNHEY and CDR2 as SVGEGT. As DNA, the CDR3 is TGTGCCAGCAGTGGACAGGTTAGCTCTGGGGCCAACGTCCTGACTTTC. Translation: CASSGQVSSGANVLTF.

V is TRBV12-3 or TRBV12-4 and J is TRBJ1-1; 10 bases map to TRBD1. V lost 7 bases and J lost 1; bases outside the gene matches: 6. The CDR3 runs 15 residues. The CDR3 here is CASNNRDRGNTEAFF. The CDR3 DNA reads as TGTGCCAGCAACAACCGGGACAGGGGGAACACTGAAGCTTTCTTT.

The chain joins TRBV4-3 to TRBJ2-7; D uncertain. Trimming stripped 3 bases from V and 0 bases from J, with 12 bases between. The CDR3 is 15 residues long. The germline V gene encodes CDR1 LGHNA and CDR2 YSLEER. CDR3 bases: TGCGCCAGCAGCCAGCAGGTCCTAAGCTCCTACGAGCAGTACTTC. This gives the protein CASSQQVLSSYEQYF.

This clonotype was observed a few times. The CDR3 here is CASSQGEVSYEQYF. CDR3 nucleotide sequence: TGTGCCAGCAGCCAGGGAGAGGTCTCCTACGAGCAGTACTTC. V is TRBV7-9 and J is TRBJ2-7; either TRBD1 or TRBD2 may fit D (5 bases each). The germline V and J ends were trimmed by 5 bases and 0 bases, with 11 bases remaining between them. The germline CDR1 and CDR2 sequences are SEHNR and FQNEAQ (reference sequence). The CDR3 is 14 amino acids.

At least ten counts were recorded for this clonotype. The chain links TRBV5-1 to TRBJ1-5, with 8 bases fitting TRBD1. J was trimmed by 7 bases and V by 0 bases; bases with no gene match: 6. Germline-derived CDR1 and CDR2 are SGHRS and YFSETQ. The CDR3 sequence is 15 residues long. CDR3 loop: CASSLVDRDGQPQHF. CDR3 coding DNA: TGCGCCAGCAGCTTGGTGGACAGGGATGGCCAGCCCCAGCATTTT.

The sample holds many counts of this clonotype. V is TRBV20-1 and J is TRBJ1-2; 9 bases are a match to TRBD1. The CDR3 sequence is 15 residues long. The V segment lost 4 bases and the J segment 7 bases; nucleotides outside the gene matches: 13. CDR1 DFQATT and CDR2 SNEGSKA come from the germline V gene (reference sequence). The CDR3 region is CSATTGTGFVGGYTF. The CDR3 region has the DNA TGCAGTGCTACTACCGGGACAGGGTTCGTCGGTGGCTACACCTTC.

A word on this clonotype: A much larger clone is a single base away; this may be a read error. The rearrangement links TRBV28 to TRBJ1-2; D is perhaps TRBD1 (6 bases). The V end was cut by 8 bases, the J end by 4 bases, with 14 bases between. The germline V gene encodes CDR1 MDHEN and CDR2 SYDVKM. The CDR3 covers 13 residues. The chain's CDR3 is CASWGTGSYGYTF. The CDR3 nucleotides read TGTGCCAGCTGGGGTACAGGGAGCTATGGCTACACCTTC.

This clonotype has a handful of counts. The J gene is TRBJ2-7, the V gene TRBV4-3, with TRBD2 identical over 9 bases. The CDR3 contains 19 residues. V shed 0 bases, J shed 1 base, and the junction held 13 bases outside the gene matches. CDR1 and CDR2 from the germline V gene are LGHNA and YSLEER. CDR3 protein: CASSQDWGGGAGGSYEQYF. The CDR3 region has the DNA TGCGCCAGCAGCCAAGATTGGGGGGGGGGAGCGGGAGGTTCCTACGAGCAGTACTTC.

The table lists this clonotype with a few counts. DNA for the CDR3: TGTGCCACCAGCTCCTTGGGGTTCACCGGGGAGCTGTTTTTT. Amino acids: CATSSLGFTGELFF. The chain couples TRBV15 to TRBJ2-2; D unclear. CDR1 and CDR2 (germline): LNHNV, YYDKDF (reference sequence). Trimming removed 5 bases at V and 4 bases at J, with 11 bases between. The CDR3 runs to 14 residues.

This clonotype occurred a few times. CDR3 protein: CASSYPGRREQYF. The CDR3 DNA is TGTGCCAGCAGCTATCCGGGCCGACGGGAGCAGTACTTC. The chain is built from TRBV6-2 or TRBV6-3 and TRBJ2-7; D gene uncertain. V shed 6 bases and J shed 7 bases, with 16 bases lying between them. This CDR3 contains 13 residues. Germline loops: CDR1 MNHEY, CDR2 SVGEGT.

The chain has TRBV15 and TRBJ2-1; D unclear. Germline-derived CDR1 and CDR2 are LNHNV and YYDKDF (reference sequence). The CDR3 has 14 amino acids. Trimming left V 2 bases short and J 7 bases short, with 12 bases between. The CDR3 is CATSRPLQSNEQFF. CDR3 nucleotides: TGTGCCACCAGCAGACCGCTTCAAAGTAATGAGCAGTTCTTC.

CDR3 residues: CASSHGLAGLEQYF. The CDR3 bases are TGTGCCAGCAGCCACGGACTAGCGGGACTCGAGCAGTACTTC. The chain recombines TRBV13 with TRBJ2-7; 12 bases match TRBD2. This CDR3 is 14 amino acids long. Germline assignment: CDR1 PRHDT and CDR2 FYEKMQ (reference sequence). V trimming: 5 bases; J trimming: 6 bases; junction bases outside the gene matches: 5.

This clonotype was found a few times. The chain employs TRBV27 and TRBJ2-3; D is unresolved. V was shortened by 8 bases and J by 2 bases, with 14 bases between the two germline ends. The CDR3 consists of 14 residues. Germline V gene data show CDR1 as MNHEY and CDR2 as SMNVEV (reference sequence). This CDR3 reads CASHTLANTDTQYF. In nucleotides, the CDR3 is TGTGCCAGCCATACACTGGCCAACACAGATACGCAGTATTTT.

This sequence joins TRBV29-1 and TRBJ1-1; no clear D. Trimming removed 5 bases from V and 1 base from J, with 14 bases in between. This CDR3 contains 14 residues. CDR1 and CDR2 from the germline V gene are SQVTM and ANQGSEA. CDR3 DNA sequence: TGCAGCGTTCTCCCACCCAGGTGGAACACTGAAGCTTTCTTT. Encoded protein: CSVLPPRWNTEAFF.

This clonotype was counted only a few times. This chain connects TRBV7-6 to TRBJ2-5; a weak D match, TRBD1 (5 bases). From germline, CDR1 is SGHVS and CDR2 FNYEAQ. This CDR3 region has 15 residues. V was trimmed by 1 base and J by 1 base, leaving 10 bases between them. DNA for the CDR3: TGTGCCAGCAGCTTAGTGTGGACACCCCAAGAGACCCAGTACTTC. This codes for CASSLVWTPQETQYF.

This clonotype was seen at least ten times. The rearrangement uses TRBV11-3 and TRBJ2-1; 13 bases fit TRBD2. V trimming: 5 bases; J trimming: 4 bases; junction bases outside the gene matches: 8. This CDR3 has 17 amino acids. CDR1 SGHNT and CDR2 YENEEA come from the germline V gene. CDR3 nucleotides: TGTGCCAGCAGCAAACTAGCGGGAGGGCCTAGTTACAATGAGCAGTTCTTC. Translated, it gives CASSKLAGGPSYNEQFF. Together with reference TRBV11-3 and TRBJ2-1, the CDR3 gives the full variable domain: EAGVVQSPRYKIIEKKQPVAFWCNPISGHNTLYWYLQNLGQGPELLIRYENEEAVDDSQLPKDRFSAERLKGVDSTLKIQPAELGDSAVYLCASSKLAGGPSYNEQFFGPGTRLTVL.

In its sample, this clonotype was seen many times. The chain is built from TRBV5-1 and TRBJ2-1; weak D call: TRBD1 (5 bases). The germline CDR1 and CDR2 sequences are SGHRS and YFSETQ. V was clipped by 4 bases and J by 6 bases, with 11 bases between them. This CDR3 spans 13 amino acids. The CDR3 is CASSEQDRNEQFF. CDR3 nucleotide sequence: TGCGCCAGCAGCGAACAGGACCGCAATGAGCAGTTCTTC.

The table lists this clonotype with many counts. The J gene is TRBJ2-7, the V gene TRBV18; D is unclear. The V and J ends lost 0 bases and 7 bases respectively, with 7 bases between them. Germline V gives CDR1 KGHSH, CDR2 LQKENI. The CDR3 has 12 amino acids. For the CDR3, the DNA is TGTGCCAGCTCACCACCAGGAAGGGAGCAGTACTTC. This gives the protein CASSPPGREQYF.

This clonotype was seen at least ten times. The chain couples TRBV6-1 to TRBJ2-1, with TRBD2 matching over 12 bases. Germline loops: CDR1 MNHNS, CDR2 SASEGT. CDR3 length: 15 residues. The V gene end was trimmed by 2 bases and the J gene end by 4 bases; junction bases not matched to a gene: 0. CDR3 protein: CASSELAGGYNEQFF. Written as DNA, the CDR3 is TGTGCCAGCAGTGAACTAGCGGGAGGGTACAATGAGCAGTTCTTC.